This T cell receptor beta chain is drawn from a study of CD8+ T cells in alopecia areata listed by TCRdb under 2018. With regard to the full study: The study used high-throughput TCRbeta sequencing to examine T cell clonal expansion in alopecia areata, in both the C3H/HeJ mouse model and human patients. RNA was obtained with the PAXgene miRNA kit for fixed scalp, the miRNeasy kit for PBMCs, and the RNeasy kit for mouse skin. In humans, TCRbeta sequencing was performed on scalp tissue and on sorted CD4+ and CD8+ peripheral blood T cells from healthy controls and from patients with patchy or totalis/universalis alopecia areata. TCRbeta CDR3 regions were amplified by immunoSEQ multiplex PCR with 35 Vbeta forward and 13 Jbeta reverse primers. Scalp clonality was compared across normal scalp (n=4), patchy alopecia areata scalp (n=8), and alopecia totalis/universalis scalp (n=8). Summary of the overall study and its limitations: Lesional scalp, especially in alopecia totalis/universalis, showed higher clonality and more expanded CD8+ clones than normal scalp, suggesting antigenic drive. Unlike mouse skin, which is dominated by gammadelta T cells, normal human skin has resident alphabeta T cells that are also sequenced, and this complicates analysis of the scalp TCR repertoire. Shared TCR sequences between patients were less evident than in mice, which may be partly attributable to HLA diversity in the patient population.

Lesional scalp punch biopsies and peripheral blood were collected from alopecia areata patients. After PBMCs were isolated by density centrifugation and stained for CD3, CD4 and CD8, a FACSAria was used to sort CD4+ and CD8+ T cells. Untreated alopecia areata patients were recruited as part of a multicenter biomarker study. For several biomarker-study patients, blood CD8+ T cells were further sorted into NKG2D-low and NKG2D-high fractions. This clone has a handful of counts. It lacks a known antigen. Base qualities were left out, and no much larger clone turns up one base away. The V end loses 5 bases and the J end loses 6 bases, and a stretch of 13 bases separates them. As encoded in the germline V gene (reference sequence), CDR1 is MNHEY while CDR2 is SMNVEV. From its cysteine to its phenylalanine, the CDR3 spans 13 amino acids. CDR3 DNA only is kept here, 39 bases in frame from base 1. The library was produced with the immunoSEQ multiplex PCR assay. To provide template for TCR sequencing, every sample had RNA extracted and reverse transcribed into cDNA. First-strand cDNA was synthesized using SuperScript III with a 2:1 mix of oligo-dT and random hexamers. A synthetic immune receptor repertoire was used to measure amplification bias, and any remaining bias was corrected computationally. Regarding the original processing steps: Raw reads were preprocessed for error removal, and CDR3 was defined according to IMGT conventions as running from the conserved cysteine to phenylalanine. Clonality was calculated as 1 minus Shannon entropy normalized by log2 of the number of productive unique TCRs. CD4 or CD8 identity of scalp clones was inferred by cross-referencing scalp TCRbeta sequences with sorted blood CD4 and CD8 repertoires. Not all clones reach the TCRdb copy of this immuneACCESS table, which keeps in-frame sequences only. Checked studies attribute under half of the gap to unresolved V genes and leave the rest unexplained. V, J and clone size were drawn from that table, and D and trimming were deduced from the DNA. The sample data list 130,000 or so clones, and 40% to 55% of these were observed just once. The biggest ten clones account for 10% of the sample.

The sequenced sample was NKG2D-low CD8+ T cells sorted from blood. The cell subset or site label for this specimen denotes: sorted CD8+ NKG2D-low blood T cells. The sequence links TRBV27 to TRBJ1-2; TRBD1 is possibly the D segment (5 matching bases). The sequence was collected from a human donor with alopecia areata. The CDR3 here reads CASSPGTDHGYTF. The DNA sequence reads TGTGCCAGCAGTCCCGGGACTGATCATGGCTACACCTTC.